The 8 T cell receptor beta chains below were found in one sample sequenced in a study of T cells in localized non-small cell lung cancer. The table came from immunoSEQ multiplex PCR; TCRdb's copy has only in-frame clones and leaves some out. The data hold approximately 80,000 clones, with 80% observed a single time. Material: peripheral blood, obtained before any cancer treatment. All receptors derive from a female donor older than 55 with stage I lung adenocarcinoma.

This sequence joins TRBV6-5 and TRBJ1-4; possible D gene TRBD1, 5 bases. The ends were cut back, 0 bases at V and 5 bases at J, with 10 bases in the middle. Germline V gives CDR1 MNHEY, CDR2 SVGAGI. This CDR3 is built from 15 residues. This chain's CDR3 is CASSYSFEGNEKLFF. Here the CDR3 DNA reads TGTGCCAGCAGTTACTCGTTCGAGGGGAATGAAAAACTGTTTTTT.

This chain links TRBV9 with TRBJ2-3; the D gene could be TRBD1 or TRBD2 (5 bases each). Deletions cut 2 bases from V and 5 bases from J, with 15 bases between. Germline V gene lookup returns CDR1 SGDLS and CDR2 YYNGEE. The CDR3 totals 15 residues. CDR3 amino acids: CASSVGPRGGDTQYF. The CDR3, as DNA: TGTGCCAGCAGCGTGGGACCGCGAGGTGGAGATACGCAGTATTTT.

V and J are TRBV9 and TRBJ1-1; possible D gene TRBD1, 6 bases. V was shortened by 3 bases and J by 4 bases, with 16 bases between the two germline ends. The CDR3 extends over 15 amino acids. Germline V gene data show CDR1 as SGDLS and CDR2 as YYNGEE. CDR3 bases: TGTGCCAGCAGCGAGGTCGGGGGGCGAGGCACTGAAGCTTTCTTT. This encodes CASSEVGGRGTEAFF.

V gene TRBV18 combines with J gene TRBJ2-7; 9 bases line up with TRBD2. Trimming removed 5 bases from V and 2 bases from J; junction bases left unmatched: 4. The CDR3 is 14 residues long. The germline V gene has CDR1 KGHSH and CDR2 LQKENI. CDR3 loop: CASSTGGGAYEQYF. CDR3 nucleotide sequence: TGTGCCAGCTCAACTGGCGGGGGGGCCTACGAGCAGTACTTC.

The CDR3 spells CASSGQVLPLSYEQYF. In nucleotides, the CDR3 is TGTGCCAGCTCGGGACAGGTGCTACCTCTCTCCTACGAGCAGTACTTC. The gene calls are TRBV18 and TRBJ2-7; 8 bases match TRBD1. CDR3 length: 16 residues. After removal of 6 bases from V and 0 bases from J, the junction contained 10 bases not matched to a gene. Germline V gene lookup returns CDR1 KGHSH and CDR2 LQKENI.

The chain joins TRBV10-3 to TRBJ2-7, with D possibly being TRBD1 (7 bases). Trimming cost V 1 base and J 7 bases, with 11 bases left between them. There are 13 residues in the CDR3. The germline CDR1 and CDR2 sequences are ENHRY and SYGVKD. The CDR3 here is CAISELQGREQYF. The CDR3 nucleotides read TGTGCCATCAGTGAGTTACAGGGGAGGGAGCAGTACTTC.

The chain carries TRBV5-4 and TRBJ2-7, with D uncertain. CDR3 length: 13 residues. Germline V gene lookup returns CDR1 SGHNT and CDR2 YYREEE (reference sequence). Trimming shortened V by 4 bases and J by 0 bases, and 8 bases separated the two germline ends. CDR3 sequence: CASSRLDSYEQYF. In DNA form, the CDR3 reads TGTGCCAGCAGCCGGCTCGACTCCTACGAGCAGTACTTC.

This clone was found a few times. The chain couples TRBV9 to TRBJ1-3, with TRBD1 matching 7 bases. J lost 4 bases, V lost 7 bases, and 11 bases had no gene match. Germline CDR1 SGDLS, CDR2 YYNGEE. The CDR3 sequence is 15 residues long. The CDR3 region is CASGRGQAGGNTIYF. CDR3 sequence (DNA): TGTGCCAGCGGGAGAGGACAGGCGGGGGGAAACACCATATATTTT. Using reference TRBV9 and TRBJ1-3 for the parts outside the CDR3, the full variable domain is DSGVTQTPKHLITATGQRVTLRCSPRSGDLSVYWYQQSLDQGLQFLIQYYNGEERAKGNILERFSAQQFPDLHSELNLSSLELGDSALYFCASGRGQAGGNTIYFGEGSWLTVV.